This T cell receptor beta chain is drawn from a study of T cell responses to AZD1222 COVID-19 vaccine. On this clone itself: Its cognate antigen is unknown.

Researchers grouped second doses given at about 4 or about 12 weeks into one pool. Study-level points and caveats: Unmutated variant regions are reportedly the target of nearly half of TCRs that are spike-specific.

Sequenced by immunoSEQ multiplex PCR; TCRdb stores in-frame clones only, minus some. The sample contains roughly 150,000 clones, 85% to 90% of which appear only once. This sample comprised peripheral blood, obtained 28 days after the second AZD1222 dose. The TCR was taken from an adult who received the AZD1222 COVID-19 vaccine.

The DNA of the CDR3 is TGTGCCAGCTCACCGGGGCAGGGTAATGAAAAACTGTTTTTT. It codes for CASSPGQGNEKLFF. J is TRBJ1-4 and V is TRBV18, with D perhaps TRBD1 (5 bases). This CDR3 spans 14 amino acids. The germline V gene has CDR1 KGHSH and CDR2 LQKENI. The ends were cut back, 3 bases at V and 4 bases at J, with 9 bases in the middle.